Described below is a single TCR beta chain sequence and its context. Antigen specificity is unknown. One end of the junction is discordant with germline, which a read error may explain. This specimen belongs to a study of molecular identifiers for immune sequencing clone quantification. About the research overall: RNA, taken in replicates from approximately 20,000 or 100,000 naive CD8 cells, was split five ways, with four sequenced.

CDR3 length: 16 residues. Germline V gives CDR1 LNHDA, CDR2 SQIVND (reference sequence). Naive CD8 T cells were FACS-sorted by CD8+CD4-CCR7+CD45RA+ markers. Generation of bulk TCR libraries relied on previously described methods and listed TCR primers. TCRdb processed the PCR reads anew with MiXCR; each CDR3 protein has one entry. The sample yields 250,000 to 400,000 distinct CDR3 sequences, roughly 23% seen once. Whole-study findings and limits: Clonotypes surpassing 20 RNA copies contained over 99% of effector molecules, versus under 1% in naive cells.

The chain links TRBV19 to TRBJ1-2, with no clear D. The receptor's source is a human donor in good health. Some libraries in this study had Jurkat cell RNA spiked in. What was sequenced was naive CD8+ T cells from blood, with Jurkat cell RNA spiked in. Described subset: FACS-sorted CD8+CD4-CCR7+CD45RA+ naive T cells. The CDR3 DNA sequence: TGTGCCGGTAGGATCACCCCTTTTGGAGGGCTCTATGGCTACACCTTC. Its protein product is CAGRITPFGGLYGYTF. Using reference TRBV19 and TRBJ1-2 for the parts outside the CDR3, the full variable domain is DGGITQSPKYLFRKEGQNVTLSCEQNLNHDAMYWYRQDPGQGLRLIYYSQIVNDFQKGDIAEGYSVSREKKESFPLTVTSAQKNPTAFYLCAGRITPFGGLYGYTFGSGTRLTVV.